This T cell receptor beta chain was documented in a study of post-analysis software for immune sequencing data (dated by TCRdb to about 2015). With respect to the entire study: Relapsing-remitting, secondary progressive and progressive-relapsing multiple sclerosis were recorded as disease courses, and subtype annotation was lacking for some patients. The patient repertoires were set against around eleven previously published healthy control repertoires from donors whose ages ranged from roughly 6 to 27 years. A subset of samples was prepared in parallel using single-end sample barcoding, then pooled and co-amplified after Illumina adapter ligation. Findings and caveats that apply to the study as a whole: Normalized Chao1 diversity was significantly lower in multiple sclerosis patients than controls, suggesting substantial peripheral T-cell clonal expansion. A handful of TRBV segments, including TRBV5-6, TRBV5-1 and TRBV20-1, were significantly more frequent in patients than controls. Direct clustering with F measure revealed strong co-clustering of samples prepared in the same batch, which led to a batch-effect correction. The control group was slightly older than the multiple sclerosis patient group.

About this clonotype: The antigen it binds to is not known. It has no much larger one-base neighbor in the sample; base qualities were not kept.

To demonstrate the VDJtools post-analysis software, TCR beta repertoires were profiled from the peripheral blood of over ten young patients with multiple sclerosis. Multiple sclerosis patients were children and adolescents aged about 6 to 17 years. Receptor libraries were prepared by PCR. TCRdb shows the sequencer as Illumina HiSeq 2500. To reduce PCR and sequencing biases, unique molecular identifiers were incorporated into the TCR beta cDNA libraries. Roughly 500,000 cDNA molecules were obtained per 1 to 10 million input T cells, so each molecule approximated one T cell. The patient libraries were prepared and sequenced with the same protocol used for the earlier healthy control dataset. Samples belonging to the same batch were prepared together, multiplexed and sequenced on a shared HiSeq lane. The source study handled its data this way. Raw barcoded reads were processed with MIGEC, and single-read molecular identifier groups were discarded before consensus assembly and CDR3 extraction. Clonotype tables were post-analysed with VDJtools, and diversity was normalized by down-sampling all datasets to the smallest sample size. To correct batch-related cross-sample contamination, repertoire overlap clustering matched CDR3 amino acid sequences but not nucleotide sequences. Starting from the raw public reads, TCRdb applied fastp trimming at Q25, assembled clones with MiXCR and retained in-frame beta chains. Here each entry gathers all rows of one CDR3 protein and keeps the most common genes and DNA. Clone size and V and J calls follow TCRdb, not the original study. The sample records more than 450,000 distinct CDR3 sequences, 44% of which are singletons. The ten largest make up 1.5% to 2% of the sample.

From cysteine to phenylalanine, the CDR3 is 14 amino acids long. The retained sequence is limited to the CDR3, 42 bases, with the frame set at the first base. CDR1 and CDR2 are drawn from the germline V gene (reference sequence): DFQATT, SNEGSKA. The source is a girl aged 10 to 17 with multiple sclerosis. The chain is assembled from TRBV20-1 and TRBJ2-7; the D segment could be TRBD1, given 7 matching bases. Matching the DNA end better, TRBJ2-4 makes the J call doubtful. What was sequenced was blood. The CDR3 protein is CSAREQQGRYIQYF. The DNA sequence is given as TGCAGTGCTAGAGAGCAACAGGGGAGGTACATTCAGTACTTC.